Shown below are 17 T cell receptor beta chains from a single sample sequenced in a study of OX40 agonist ivuxolimab in advanced cancers. Libraries were prepared by immunoSEQ multiplex PCR; TCRdb keeps only in-frame clonotypes and omits some of them. The table has roughly 75,000 clones, 80% to 90% seen once. Sequenced here: CD4+ or CD8+ T cells sorted from blood, sampled in a trial of the OX40 agonist ivuxolimab. The origin of the receptors is an adult with an advanced solid tumor such as melanoma, head and neck, liver or kidney cancer.

The chain uses TRBV5-1 and TRBJ2-2, with 7 bases lining up with TRBD2. The CDR3 runs to 16 residues. The V gene end was trimmed by 10 bases and the J gene end by 2 bases; junction bases not matched to a gene: 14. The germline V gene encodes CDR1 SGHRS and CDR2 YFSETQ. CDR3 protein: CASRGAAGVNTGELFF. The CDR3 region has the DNA TGCGCCTCGCGAGGGGCGGCGGGAGTAAACACCGGGGAGCTGTTTTTT. Together with reference TRBV5-1 and TRBJ2-2, the CDR3 gives the full variable domain: KAGVTQTPRYLIKTRGQQVTLSCSPISGHRSVSWYQQTPGQGLQFLFEYFSETQRNKGNFPGRFSGRQFSNSRSEMNVSTLELGDSALYLCASRGAAGVNTGELFFGEGSRLTVL.

The J gene is TRBJ1-1, the V gene TRBV5-1; 10 bases map to TRBD1. Trimming cost V 3 bases and J 7 bases; bases outside gene matches: 6. The CDR3 totals 14 residues. Germline V lookup: CDR1 SGHRS, CDR2 YFSETQ. The CDR3 sequence: CASSSDRGSLEAFF. The CDR3, as DNA: TGCGCCAGCAGCTCGGACAGGGGGAGTCTTGAAGCTTTCTTT.

The genes are TRBV11-2 and TRBJ2-3; TRBD2 matches at 7 bases. Germline loops: CDR1 SGHAT, CDR2 FQNNGV. CDR3 length equals 15 residues. The ends lost 2 bases at V and 5 bases at J; junction bases unmatched: 7. CDR3 loop: CASSLSAGAVDTQYF. CDR3 nucleotides: TGTGCCAGCAGCTTATCGGCGGGAGCGGTAGATACGCAGTATTTT.

The rearrangement uses TRBV28 and TRBJ2-1; D is possibly TRBD2 (6 bases). Per germline, CDR1 MDHEN and CDR2 SYDVKM. The CDR3 consists of 16 residues. V was shortened by 5 bases and J by 6 bases, with 20 bases between the two germline ends. The DNA of the CDR3 is TGTGCCAGCAGTCTGGGGCTAGCGCTAAAGGGCAATGAGCAGTTCTTC. This codes for CASSLGLALKGNEQFF.

The gene calls are TRBV27 and TRBJ2-5, with 7 bases lining up with TRBD1. Trimming took 3 bases from V and 6 from J; bases not matched to a gene: 10. Germline V gives CDR1 MNHEY, CDR2 SMNVEV (reference sequence). This CDR3 comprises 15 residues. The CDR3 DNA is TGTGCCAGCAGTTTCCCCGGGGACAGCAAGCAGACCCAGTACTTC. Its protein is CASSFPGDSKQTQYF.

The chain employs TRBV6-7 and TRBJ2-7; maybe TRBD1 (5 bases). TRBV6-7 is sorted into the ORF group, with uncertain function. The CDR3 extends over 17 amino acids. V shed 3 bases and J shed 0 bases, with 18 bases lying between them. CDR3 amino acids: CASSYSLDRVPSYEQYF. DNA of the CDR3: TGTGCCAGCAGTTATTCACTCGACAGAGTACCCTCCTACGAGCAGTACTTC.

CDR3 nucleotides: TGTGCCAGCAGTGACTCGGCAGGGCCTAGTGAAGAAGCTTTCTTT. Amino acid sequence: CASSDSAGPSEEAFF. The chain is built from TRBV6-4 and TRBJ1-1; possibly TRBD1 for D (5 bases). Germline V gene lookup returns CDR1 MRHNA and CDR2 SNTAGT. The CDR3 runs 15 residues. With 0 bases removed from V and 8 bases from J, the gap between germline ends came to 16 bases.

The chain recombines TRBV14 with TRBJ2-1; perhaps TRBD2 as D (6 bases). The CDR3 is 13 amino acids. V was shortened by 5 bases and J by 7 bases, with 12 bases between the two germline ends. Germline CDR1 and CDR2: SGHDN and FVKESK. CDR3 region: CASSVRLVNEQFF. In DNA form, the CDR3 reads TGTGCCAGCAGCGTCCGACTAGTTAATGAGCAGTTCTTC.

This clone occurred once. The chain joins TRBV11-3 to TRBJ2-3, with a weak D call TRBD2 (5 bases). CDR3 size: 14 residues. Germline V gene sequence: CDR1 SGHNT, CDR2 YENEEA. The V gene lost 3 bases and the J gene lost 2 bases, with 9 bases spanning the gap. The CDR3 spells CASSFQRITDTQYF. CDR3 DNA sequence: TGTGCCAGCAGCTTCCAGCGGATCACAGATACGCAGTATTTT.

The chain uses TRBV6-4 and TRBJ1-2; 9 nucleotides line up with TRBD1. The CDR3 extends over 13 amino acids. V gave up 9 bases and J gave up 7 bases; unmatched junction bases: 9. CDR1 is MRHNA and CDR2 is SNTAGT in the germline V gene. CDR3 amino acids: CARDRGIFAGYTF. CDR3 DNA: TGTGCCAGGGACAGGGGCATTTTCGCTGGCTACACCTTC.

A remark on this clone: The junction differs from germline at one of its ends, possibly a read error. The chain links TRBV7-9 to TRBJ2-7; D is possibly TRBD1 (6 bases). The CDR3 consists of 17 residues. Germline CDR1 SEHNR, CDR2 FQNEAQ (reference sequence). This CDR3 reads CASSIAQGGRGSYEQYF. CDR3 bases: TGTGCCAGCAGCATAGCCCAAGGTGGCAGGGGTTCCTACGAGCAGTACTTC.

CDR3 nucleotide sequence: TGTGCCAGCAGCAGACAGGGCATATCCTACAATGAGCAGTTCTTC. Its translation is CASSRQGISYNEQFF. V and J are TRBV6-1 and TRBJ2-1; TRBD1 matches at 7 bases. This CDR3 comprises 15 residues. J gave up 1 base and V 6 bases, and 6 bases lay outside the gene matches. CDR1 is MNHNS, CDR2 SASEGT, per germline.

V and J are TRBV5-4 and TRBJ1-2; perhaps TRBD1 as D (6 bases). Germline CDR1 and CDR2: SGHNT and YYREEE (reference sequence). This CDR3 has 14 amino acids. V was clipped by 0 bases and J by 6 bases, with 12 bases between them. CDR3: CASSLAQGQDGYTF. In nucleotides, the CDR3 is TGTGCCAGCAGCTTGGCGCAGGGGCAGGATGGCTACACCTTC.

This chain connects TRBV10-2 to TRBJ2-5; 11 bases align to TRBD2. CDR3 length equals 13 residues. Germline CDR1 reads WSHSY; CDR2 reads SAAADI. V lost 8 bases and J lost 2; bases outside the gene matches: 1. The CDR3 here is CASRLAGQETQYF. The CDR3 DNA reads TGCGCCAGCCGACTAGCGGGGCAAGAGACCCAGTACTTC.

The chain links TRBV28 to TRBJ1-3; 8 nucleotides agree with TRBD1. This CDR3 region has 15 residues. Unmatched junction bases numbered 7, after V lost 5 bases and J lost 4 bases. Germline values: CDR1 MDHEN, CDR2 SYDVKM. For the CDR3, the DNA is TGTGCCAGCAGTCCAGGGGACAGGCTAGGAAACACCATATATTTT. The encoded protein is CASSPGDRLGNTIYF.

This sequence joins TRBV7-9 and TRBJ2-5, with D unresolved. CDR1 is SEHNR, CDR2 FQNEAQ, per germline (reference sequence). Trimming removed 3 bases at V and 5 bases at J, with 16 bases between. This CDR3 has 15 amino acids. The CDR3 nucleotides are TGTGCCAGCAGCTTCCCCCGCCGGATCGGGGAGACCCAGTACTTC. It yields the protein CASSFPRRIGETQYF.

This chain connects TRBV6-1 to TRBJ1-2; D gene ambiguous. Germline CDR1 reads MNHNS; CDR2 reads SASEGT. CDR3 length equals 13 residues. Trimming stripped 7 bases from V and 2 bases from J, with 11 bases between. This chain's CDR3 is CASIYGPNYGYTF. In DNA, the CDR3 is TGTGCCAGCATTTACGGGCCCAACTATGGCTACACCTTC.